This is a list of T cell receptor beta chains from one sample in a study of Ad26.COV2.S vaccination and SARS-CoV-2 variants. Produced via immunoSEQ multiplex PCR; TCRdb's table is partial and in-frame only. The table records about 350,000 clones, under 95% of them present only once. Material: peripheral blood, obtained after recovery from COVID-19. The receptors stem from a human donor who had recovered from COVID-19. Both conserved end residues are part of each CDR3. The D gene is left open where the match is weak. Not every row has a clone size; where given, it reads once, few, many or a size class.

V	J	size	D	CDR3	DNA
TRBV5-6	TRBJ1-2	-	-	CASSLEPGHSNYGYTF	TGTGCCAGCAGCTTAGAACCGGGGCATTCTAACTATGGCTACACCTTC
TRBV2	TRBJ1-2	once	-	CASRVGPGNYGYTF	TGTGCCAGCAGAGTGGGTCCGGGGAACTATGGCTACACCTTC
TRBV5-4	TRBJ2-3	-	TRBD2	CASSLEGPRGGDTQYF	TGTGCCAGCAGCTTGGAGGGTCCCCGGGGGGGAGATACGCAGTATTTT
TRBV6-6	TRBJ2-3	-	-	CASSSAVGGSTDTQYF	TGTGCCAGCAGCTCCGCGGTGGGCGGTAGCACAGATACGCAGTATTTT
TRBV19	TRBJ1-5	-	TRBD1	CASSSRTGEVNQPQHF	TGTGCCAGTAGTTCACGGACAGGGGAGGTAAACCAGCCCCAGCATTTT
TRBV19	TRBJ1-5	-	-	CASSMEGSYNQPQHF	TGTGCCAGTAGTATGGAGGGCAGCTACAATCAGCCCCAGCATTTT
TRBV19	TRBJ2-1	-	-	CASSPPYNEQFF	TGTGCCAGTAGTCCCCCCTACAATGAGCAGTTCTTC
TRBV4-1	TRBJ1-4	-	-	CASSGHGQGNEKLFF	TGCGCCAGCAGCGGACACGGGCAAGGAAATGAAAAACTGTTTTTT
TRBV4-3	TRBJ2-1	-	TRBD2	CASSLSRGAANEQFF	TGCGCCAGCAGCCTTTCGCGGGGGGCCGCCAATGAGCAGTTCTTC
TRBV3-1/TRBV3-2	TRBJ2-3	-	TRBD2	CASSQEAGGAGQYF	TGTGCCAGCAGCCAAGAGGCCGGGGGGGCCGGGCAGTATTTT
TRBV18	TRBJ1-2	-	-	CASSPVKRGYGYTF	TGTGCCAGCTCACCAGTGAAAAGGGGCTATGGCTACACCTTC
TRBV13	TRBJ1-1	-	TRBD1	CASSLSLTGATEAFF	TGTGCCAGCAGCCTCTCCTTAACAGGGGCCACTGAAGCTTTCTTT
TRBV19	TRBJ1-2	-	TRBD1	CASSQKPTGGIGYTF	TGTGCCAGTAGTCAGAAACCCACAGGGGGCATTGGCTACACCTTC
TRBV25-1	TRBJ2-4	-	-	CASSGDSVAKNIQYF	TGTGCCAGCAGTGGGGACTCCGTAGCCAAAAACATTCAGTACTTC
TRBV7-2	TRBJ1-3	-	TRBD1	CASVPGQGALEGNTIYF	TGTGCCAGCGTTCCGGGACAGGGGGCCCTTGAGGGAAACACCATATATTTT
TRBV7-6	TRBJ2-2	few	-	CASSLLADNTGELFF	TGTGCCAGCAGCTTATTAGCAGATAACACCGGGGAGCTGTTTTTT
TRBV5-4	TRBJ2-1	-	TRBD2	CASSLFPRGGLHNEQFF	TGTGCCAGCAGCTTGTTCCCCCGGGGGGGCCTCCACAATGAGCAGTTCTTC
TRBV4-3	TRBJ1-5	-	-	CASSQEFNSNQPQHF	TGCGCCAGCAGCCAAGAGTTCAATAGCAATCAGCCCCAGCATTTT
TRBV4-3	TRBJ1-6	-	-	CASSPTGAEWNSPLHF	TGCGCCAGCAGCCCTACAGGCGCAGAATGGAATTCACCCCTCCACTTT
TRBV24-1	TRBJ2-1	-	-	CATSDLRDEQFF	TGTGCCACCAGTGATTTGCGGGATGAGCAGTTCTTC
TRBV12-5	TRBJ2-1	-	-	CASGSQGLGEQFF	TGTGCTAGTGGTTCCCAGGGGCTTGGGGAGCAGTTCTTC
TRBV2	TRBJ2-3	-	TRBD1	CASRGQGADTQYF	TGTGCCAGCAGGGGACAGGGGGCAGATACGCAGTATTTT
TRBV2	TRBJ2-7	once	-	CASSQTVMGSEQYF	TGTGCCAGCAGCCAGACAGTTATGGGATCCGAGCAGTACTTC